This T cell receptor (beta chain) stems from a study of CD4 T cells in relation to SARS-CoV-2 and coronaviruses. Study as a whole: ViraFEST: approximately eleven-day antigen culture of PBMCs, then TCR beta CDR3 sequencing.

Sequencing was performed with immunoSEQ multiplex PCR; in TCRdb, only in-frame clones are kept and a portion is missing. The sample lists approximately 27,000 clones; 75% were seen once. This clone was picked up a small number of times. No antigen is known for it. The CDR3 is made up of 16 amino acids. Germline loops: CDR1 MGHRA, CDR2 YSYEKL. Trimming removed 0 bases from V and 1 base from J, with 12 bases in between. Study findings and constraints: No crossreactivity against non-spike viral proteins was tested here.

CD4+ T cells from unexposed donors were obtained before the COVID-19 pandemic (2011-2018). The cells were cultured for roughly 11 days before CD4+ T cells were isolated. As cell numbers allowed, unexposed-donor CD4+ T cells faced SARS-CoV-2 S/N and four cold-coronavirus spikes. Fresh IL-2 medium replaced half the medium on days 3 and 7. Sequenced sample: CD4+ T cells from PBMCs, cultured in vitro. The clonotype was recovered from a human donor in good health. The genes are TRBV4-1 and TRBJ1-1; D possibly corresponds to TRBD1 (6 bases). CDR3 region: CASSQDHGRGNTEAFF. For the CDR3, the DNA is TGCGCCAGCAGCCAAGATCACGGCAGGGGGAACACTGAAGCTTTCTTT.